These 17 T cell receptor beta chains were sequenced from one sample in a study of shared clonotypes between healthy human individuals. The table came from immunoSEQ multiplex PCR; TCRdb's copy has only in-frame clones and leaves some out. Found here are approximately 640,000 clones, about two thirds of them singletons; the top ten hold 1.8%. Sequencing used memory CD4+ T cells sorted from blood. The sample's subset: CD45RA-negative fraction. The origin of the receptors is a woman aged 30 to 39 in good health.

The chain combines TRBV5-1 with TRBJ1-4, with 10 bases fitting TRBD1. V shed 4 bases, J shed 3 bases, and the junction held 6 bases outside the gene matches. The CDR3 covers 16 residues. Germline CDR1 is SGHRS and CDR2 is YFSETQ. CDR3 sequence: CASSVGDRGSNEKLFF. The CDR3 DNA reads as TGCGCCAGCAGCGTGGGGGACAGGGGTTCTAATGAAAAACTGTTTTTT.

The genes are TRBV5-1 and TRBJ1-1, with D uncertain. Trimming shortened V by 0 bases and J by 0 bases, and 9 bases separated the two germline ends. This CDR3 has 15 amino acids. Germline lookup yields CDR1 SGHRS and CDR2 YFSETQ. Here the CDR3 reads CASSLDPQMNTEAFF. For the CDR3, the DNA is TGCGCCAGCAGCTTGGATCCCCAAATGAACACTGAAGCTTTCTTT.

In the case of this clone: Other DNA sequences from this sample encode an identical CDR3 as well. V and J are TRBV11-2 and TRBJ2-5; weak D call: TRBD1 (5 bases). This CDR3 has 14 residues. Trimming removed 1 base from V and 2 bases from J, with 8 bases in between. Germline V gives CDR1 SGHAT, CDR2 FQNNGV. The chain's CDR3 is CASSLGTNQETQYF. The CDR3 bases are TGTGCCAGCAGCTTAGGGACAAATCAAGAGACCCAGTACTTC.

Worth noting for this clone: The same CDR3 can be traced to other DNA sequences in this sample. The CDR3 nucleotides are TGTGCCAGCAGTTTGGGGGGAGGGGACACTGAAGCTTTCTTT. Its protein is CASSLGGGDTEAFF. The chain carries TRBV28 and TRBJ1-1, with D maybe TRBD1 (5 bases). V was trimmed by 3 bases and J by 3 bases, leaving 11 bases between them. Germline V lookup: CDR1 MDHEN, CDR2 SYDVKM. This CDR3 comprises 14 residues.

V is TRBV28 and J is TRBJ1-1; D is unresolved. Trimming took off 7 bases at V and 4 bases at J, with 16 bases between the two ends. From germline, CDR1 is MDHEN and CDR2 SYDVKM. The length of the CDR3 is 14 residues. The CDR3 sequence: CASTPTWEITEAFF. The CDR3 region has the DNA TGTGCCAGCACCCCTACCTGGGAGATCACTGAAGCTTTCTTT.

This rearrangement joins TRBV9 to TRBJ1-2, with D possibly being TRBD1 (5 bases). The CDR3 sequence is 14 residues long. Germline CDR1 is SGDLS and CDR2 is YYNGEE. Trimming took 3 bases from V and 6 from J, leaving 15 bases between them. DNA of the CDR3: TGTGCCAGCAGCGCAACGCTTAGGGGAGATGGCTACACCTTC. It yields the protein CASSATLRGDGYTF.

V is TRBV19 and J is TRBJ2-1, with TRBD2 as a possible D gene (7 bases). Trimming shortened V by 3 bases and J by 5 bases, and 11 bases separated the two germline ends. The CDR3 totals 14 residues. CDR1 and CDR2 (germline): LNHDA, SQIVND (reference sequence). This CDR3 is CASSMEGGDNEQFF. CDR3 DNA: TGTGCCAGTAGTATGGAGGGGGGGGACAATGAGCAGTTCTTC.

The gene calls are TRBV2 and TRBJ1-1, with D perhaps TRBD1 (5 bases). The V end was cut by 5 bases, the J end by 4 bases, with 11 bases between. Germline V gives CDR1 SNHLY, CDR2 FYNNEI. The CDR3 loop spans 13 amino acids. For the CDR3, the DNA is TGTGCCAGCAGTACGTTGGGGGTCACTGAAGCTTTCTTT. Its protein is CASSTLGVTEAFF.

This clone has a handful of counts. V and J are TRBV15 and TRBJ2-2; D may be TRBD2 (5 bases). Per germline, CDR1 LNHNV and CDR2 YYDKDF (reference sequence). CDR3 size: 13 residues. V lost 5 bases to trimming and J lost 7 bases, with 11 bases between them. CDR3 nucleotide sequence: TGTGCCACCAGCTCTGTCCGGGGCGGGGAGCTGTTTTTT. Translated: CATSSVRGGELFF.

This clone was counted only a few times. The V and J genes are TRBV15 and TRBJ2-7; D is unclear. This CDR3 region has 13 residues. V gave up 4 bases and J gave up 4 bases, with 11 bases separating them. Looked up from germline, CDR1 is LNHNV and CDR2 is YYDKDF (reference sequence). This chain's CDR3 is CATSNPPVYEQYF. The DNA for the CDR3 is TGTGCCACCAGCAACCCTCCGGTATACGAGCAGTACTTC.

The rearrangement uses TRBV12-2 and TRBJ1-5; TRBD1, the table's D call, was not compared with the DNA. TRBV12-2 is classified as a pseudogene. The CDR3 spans 18 residues. CDR3 amino acids: CASRLSGRGRESNQPQHF. The CDR3 bases are TGTGCAAGTCGCTTAAGCGGCAGGGGGCGAGAGAGCAATCAGCCCCAGCATTTT.

This clone was seen a handful of times. This chain joins TRBV7-9 and TRBJ2-5, with D tentatively TRBD1 (6 bases). CDR1 is SEHNR and CDR2 is FQNEAQ in the germline V gene (reference sequence). This CDR3 spans 17 amino acids. V was shortened by 1 base and J by 1 base, with 16 bases between the two germline ends. The CDR3 DNA follows: TGTGCCAGCAGCTTAGGCCCCGGCAGGGGCCCCCAAGAGACCCAGTACTTC. Translating it yields CASSLGPGRGPQETQYF.

In its sample, this clone was seen a few times. The chain joins TRBV9 to TRBJ2-1; TRBD2 aligns across 7 bases. This CDR3 comprises 15 residues. Germline V gene data show CDR1 as SGDLS and CDR2 as YYNGEE. Trimming took 3 bases from V and 7 from J; bases not matched to a gene: 10. This CDR3 reads CASSAAGRAGNEQFF. Written as DNA, the CDR3 is TGTGCCAGCAGCGCCGCTGGGAGGGCCGGGAATGAGCAGTTCTTC.

This clone was seen more than once but under ten times. The J gene is TRBJ2-6, the V gene TRBV6-6; either TRBD1 or TRBD2 may supply D (7 bases each). The germline V and J ends were trimmed by 5 bases and 4 bases, with 15 bases remaining between them. CDR3 size: 16 residues. Germline CDR1 and CDR2: MNHNY and SVGAGI (reference sequence). The CDR3 spells CASSAGGGIGANVLTF. Written as DNA, the CDR3 is TGTGCCAGCAGTGCAGGGGGAGGGATCGGGGCCAACGTCCTGACTTTC.

The chain links TRBV2 to TRBJ2-7; weak D call: TRBD1 (5 bases). CDR1 and CDR2 (germline): SNHLY, FYNNEI. There are 13 residues in the CDR3. Trimming removed 4 bases at V and 4 bases at J, with 11 bases between. The CDR3 protein is CASSVRTRYEQYF. CDR3 sequence (DNA): TGTGCCAGCAGTGTTCGGACACGGTACGAGCAGTACTTC.

The chain joins TRBV7-2 to TRBJ2-7, with TRBD1 matching 8 bases. This CDR3 comprises 13 residues. J gave up 3 bases and V 5 bases, and 3 bases lay outside the gene matches. Germline V gene lookup returns CDR1 SGHTA and CDR2 FQGNSA. Here the CDR3 DNA reads TGTGCCAGCAGCCGGGACAGGTACTACGAGCAGTACTTC. It yields the protein CASSRDRYYEQYF.

This clone was detected only once. The rearrangement links TRBV11-3 to TRBJ2-2; 10 bases are a match to TRBD1. J was trimmed by 1 base and V by 4 bases; bases with no gene match: 6. From germline, CDR1 is SGHNT and CDR2 YENEEA. CDR3 length: 17 amino acids. This CDR3 reads CASSSSDRGQNTGELFF. CDR3 in DNA: TGTGCCAGCAGCTCCTCAGACAGGGGGCAGAACACCGGGGAGCTGTTTTTT. Full variable domain (outside the CDR3, taken from reference TRBV11-3 and TRBJ2-2): EAGVVQSPRYKIIEKKQPVAFWCNPISGHNTLYWYLQNLGQGPELLIRYENEEAVDDSQLPKDRFSAERLKGVDSTLKIQPAELGDSAVYLCASSSSDRGQNTGELFFGEGSRLTVL.